The 13 T cell receptor beta chains listed next were all sequenced from one sample in a study of regulatory T cells in long-lasting Graves disease. The time point was: newly diagnosed GD, antithyroid drugs for less than 3 months. PBMC-derived RNA was used for the TCR library. Libraries of TCR beta came from iRepertoire HTBI primers plus Arm-PCR of CDR3 regions. One entry per CDR3 protein results from TCRdb running MiXCR on the multiplex PCR reads. This table holds roughly 560,000 distinct CDR3 sequences, 12% found once. These data were also filed under a second study, of T cells in Graves' hyperthyroidism and ophthalmopathy.

The material sequenced was peripheral blood mononuclear cells (PBMCs), taken at new diagnosis, from a patient treated with antithyroid drugs. These receptor sequences come from a woman aged 25-40 years with Graves disease.

Comments on this clonotype: A much larger clone differs by one base, so this may be a read error. The rearrangement uses TRBV6-1 and TRBJ1-1; 7 positions agree with TRBD1. The germline CDR1 and CDR2 sequences are MNHNS and SASEGT. The CDR3 loop spans 15 amino acids. The CDR3 DNA is TGTGCCAGCAGAGGATTTCAGGGGGAGAACACTGAAGCTTCCTTT. This encodes CASRGFQGENTEASF.

This clonotype was found many times. The junction shows a germline mismatch at one end, possibly a read error. The rearrangement links TRBV2 to TRBJ2-7, with D unclear. This CDR3 is built from 14 residues. Germline V gene lookup returns CDR1 SNHLY and CDR2 FYNNEI. CDR3 in DNA: TGTGCCAGCAGCGAAGGATTAAGCTCCTACGAGCAGTACTTC. The encoded protein is CASSEGLSSYEQYF.

The sample holds a few counts of this clonotype. A read error is possible here, since a much larger clone lies one base away. This chain uses TRBV29-1 with TRBJ2-5; perhaps TRBD1 as D (5 bases). CDR1 and CDR2 (germline): SQVTM, ANQGSEA. The CDR3 is made up of 13 amino acids. V lost 3 bases and J lost 2, with 10 bases in between. CDR3 bases: TGCAGCGTTGATAGGGGCAGTCAAGAGACCCAGTACTTC. Translated: CSVDRGSQETQYF.

This clonotype appeared many times. The chain combines TRBV25-1 with TRBJ2-5, with 10 bases matching TRBD2. The J segment lost 5 bases and the V segment lost 5 bases, leaving 11 bases of the junction unmatched. The CDR3 totals 16 residues. The germline V gene has CDR1 MGHDK and CDR2 SYGVNS. CDR3 bases: TGTGCCAGCAGTCTAAGCGGGCTAGCGGGAGTGGAGACCCAGTACTTC. Translation gives CASSLSGLAGVETQYF.

V usage is TRBV5-4 and J usage is TRBJ2-7; D is perhaps TRBD2 (5 bases). The CDR3 covers 14 residues. V was trimmed by 0 bases and J by 5 bases, leaving 12 bases between them. Germline-derived CDR1 and CDR2 are SGHNT and YYREEE (reference sequence). CDR3 region: CASSLGLAPNEQYF. DNA of the CDR3: TGTGCCAGCAGCTTGGGGCTAGCCCCCAACGAGCAGTACTTC.

This chain joins TRBV19 and TRBJ1-2; 8 positions match TRBD1. This CDR3 comprises 15 residues. Germline loops: CDR1 LNHDA, CDR2 SQIVND (reference sequence). Germline trimming cut 9 bases from V and 4 bases from J; bases unmatched to any gene: 13. This CDR3 reads CASTFGQGGSYGYTF. The CDR3 DNA is TGTGCCAGCACTTTTGGACAGGGCGGAAGCTATGGCTACACCTTC.

There are a few counts of this clonotype. V and J are TRBV25-1 and TRBJ2-5, with 9 bases fitting TRBD2. The germline gives CDR1 MGHDK, CDR2 SYGVNS. The CDR3 contains 14 residues. The V segment lost 5 bases and the J segment 1 base; nucleotides outside the gene matches: 2. CDR3 residues: CASSRGGAQETQYF. The CDR3 DNA reads TGTGCCAGCAGTCGCGGGGGGGCCCAAGAGACCCAGTACTTC.

A note on this clonotype: One junction end does not reproduce the germline sequence, and a read error may be involved. The J gene is TRBJ2-1, the V gene TRBV11-2; the D gene is possibly TRBD2 (6 bases). Germline V gene data show CDR1 as SGHAT and CDR2 as FQNNGV. The CDR3 consists of 12 residues. CDR3 coding DNA: TGTGCCAGCCGAAGACCGGGACTCGCCTCAATCTTC. This codes for CASRRPGLASIF.

This clonotype appeared many times. This chain joins TRBV7-2 and TRBJ2-1; TRBD2 aligns across 11 bases. Germline loops: CDR1 SGHTA, CDR2 FQGNSA. Trimming removed 4 bases from V and 6 bases from J; junction bases left unmatched: 5. The CDR3 spans 15 residues. This CDR3 reads CASSYSGRAFNEQFF. DNA for the CDR3: TGTGCCAGCAGCTATAGCGGGAGGGCCTTCAATGAGCAGTTCTTC.

The sample holds many counts of this clonotype. This rearrangement joins TRBV6-5 to TRBJ1-1; the D is unclear. Trimming removed 4 bases from V and 2 bases from J, with 11 bases in between. CDR1 and CDR2 from the germline V gene are MNHEY and SVGAGI. This CDR3 has 14 residues. CDR3 coding DNA: TGTGCCAGCAGTTCAGGCAGGATCAACACTGAAGCTTTCTTT. Amino acid sequence: CASSSGRINTEAFF.

This clonotype was counted ten times or more. V and J are TRBV6-1 and TRBJ2-1; TRBD2 matches 16 bases. The germline CDR1 and CDR2 sequences are MNHNS and SASEGT. The CDR3 spans 18 residues. The V gene end was trimmed by 5 bases and the J gene end by 6 bases; junction bases not matched to a gene: 10. The CDR3 loop reads CASSNPGLAGGPGNEQFF. The DNA for the CDR3 is TGTGCCAGCAGTAACCCGGGACTAGCGGGAGGGCCTGGCAATGAGCAGTTCTTC.

The chain is built from TRBV6-1 and TRBJ1-5; D unresolved. The CDR3 loop spans 14 amino acids. The V and J ends lost 10 bases and 0 bases respectively, with 13 bases between them. Germline CDR1 MNHNS, CDR2 SASEGT. CDR3 coding DNA: TGTGCCATTAACCACAGATATAGCAATCAGCCCCAGCATTTT. Encoded protein: CAINHRYSNQPQHF.

This clonotype occurred many times. The chain carries TRBV24-1 and TRBJ1-5, with D tentatively TRBD1 (5 bases). Per the germline V gene, CDR1 is KGHDR and CDR2 is SFDVKD. The V and J ends lost 4 bases and 4 bases respectively, with 10 bases between them. CDR3 length equals 14 residues. The CDR3 coding sequence is TGTGCCACCAGTGACCCCGCAGGGAATCAGCCCCAGCATTTT. Its translation: CATSDPAGNQPQHF.